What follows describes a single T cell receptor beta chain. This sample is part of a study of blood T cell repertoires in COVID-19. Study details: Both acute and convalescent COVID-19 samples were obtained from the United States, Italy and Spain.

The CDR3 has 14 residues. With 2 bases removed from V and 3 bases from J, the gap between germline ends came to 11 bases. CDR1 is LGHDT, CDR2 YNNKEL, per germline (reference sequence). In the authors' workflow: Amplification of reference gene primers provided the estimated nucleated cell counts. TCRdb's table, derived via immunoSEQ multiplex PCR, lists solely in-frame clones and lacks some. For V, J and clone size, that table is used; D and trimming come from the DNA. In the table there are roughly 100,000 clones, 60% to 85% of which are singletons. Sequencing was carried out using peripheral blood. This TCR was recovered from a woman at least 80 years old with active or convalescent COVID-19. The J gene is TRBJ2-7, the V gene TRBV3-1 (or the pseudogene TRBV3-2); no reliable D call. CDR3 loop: CASSQFLSHYEQYF. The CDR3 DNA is TGTGCCAGCAGCCAATTCCTGAGCCACTACGAGCAGTACTTC.